Listed here is a single T cell receptor (beta chain). Which antigen it targets is not known. No much larger clone exists at a distance of one base, and base qualities are not known. This sample was taken from a study of CD8+ T cells in alopecia areata (dated by TCRdb to the late 2010s). About the full investigation: The treated patients, all with moderate-to-severe alopecia areata, were enrolled in an open-label pilot trial of oral tofacitinib given at 5 to 10 mg twice daily. RNA came from the PAXgene miRNA kit for fixed scalp, the miRNeasy kit for PBMCs, and the RNeasy kit for mouse skin. Scalp clonality was compared across normal scalp (n=4), patchy alopecia areata scalp (n=8), and alopecia totalis/universalis scalp (n=8). TCRbeta CDR3 regions were amplified by immunoSEQ multiplex PCR using 35 Vbeta forward and 13 Jbeta reverse primers. Patients received tofacitinib for 6 to 18 months and were then followed off drug for 6 months to check for delayed response and recurrence. Patients on tofacitinib were biopsied at baseline and after 4 and 24 weeks of treatment, and several of the patients also had a later scalp biopsy. On the human side, TCRbeta sequencing was run on scalp tissue and on sorted CD4+ and CD8+ peripheral blood T cells from healthy controls and from alopecia areata patients with either patchy or totalis/universalis disease. In both human patients and the C3H/HeJ mouse model, the study applied high-throughput TCRbeta sequencing to look at T cell clonal expansion in alopecia areata.

Sample time point, as interpreted from the label and publication: baseline before oral tofacitinib. Peripheral blood and lesional scalp punch biopsies were obtained from patients with alopecia areata. After PBMCs were isolated by density centrifugation and stained for CD3, CD4 and CD8, a FACSAria was used to sort CD4+ and CD8+ T cells. To prepare the library, the immunoSEQ multiplex PCR assay was applied. For TCR sequencing, RNA was extracted from every sample and reverse transcribed into cDNA to serve as template. SuperScript III was used to make first-strand cDNA, primed with a 2:1 mix of oligo-dT and random hexamers. A synthetic immune receptor repertoire was used to measure amplification bias, and any remaining bias was corrected computationally. As for how the authors treated the data: Raw reads were preprocessed to remove errors, and CDR3 was defined by IMGT conventions from the conserved cysteine to phenylalanine. Clonality was computed as 1 minus the Shannon entropy, with the entropy normalized by log2 of the number of productive unique TCRs. Scalp TCRbeta sequences were cross-referenced with sorted blood CD4 and CD8 repertoires so that the CD4 or CD8 identity of scalp clones could be inferred. The table was pulled from immuneACCESS by TCRdb, which kept in-frame rearrangements only. Such tables lose some clones; where checked, under half of the loss comes from unresolved V genes, and the rest has no known cause. That table gives V, J and clone size, and the DNA gave D and trimming. In all, the sample holds 150,000 or so clones, and 50% to 65% of those were seen once. The ten most abundant clones make up 15% to 20% of the sample.

The germline ends are 10 bases apart after V is trimmed by 5 bases and J by 4 bases. The CDR3 numbers 13 residues from cysteine through phenylalanine. Solely the CDR3 DNA is kept, with 39 bases framed from the first base. Per the germline V gene, SGHNT is the CDR1 and YENEEA is the CDR2. What the research found in general, with its limitations: Compared with normal scalp, lesional scalp, particularly in alopecia totalis/universalis, had higher clonality and more expanded CD8+ clones, which suggests antigenic drive. TCR sequences shared between patients were less clear than in mice, possibly partly because of HLA diversity in the patient population. Unlike mouse skin, where gammadelta T cells dominate, normal human skin contains resident alphabeta T cells that get sequenced too, which complicates analysis of the scalp TCR repertoire.

The V and J segments used are TRBV11-3 and TRBJ2-3; the D gene remains uncertain. Material: CD8+ T cells sorted from blood, obtained at week 0. The receptor was derived from a human donor with alopecia areata. The sequenced DNA: TGTGCCAGCAGCAGGTCAGGCTCAGATACGCAGTATTTT. Translation gives CASSRSGSDTQYF.